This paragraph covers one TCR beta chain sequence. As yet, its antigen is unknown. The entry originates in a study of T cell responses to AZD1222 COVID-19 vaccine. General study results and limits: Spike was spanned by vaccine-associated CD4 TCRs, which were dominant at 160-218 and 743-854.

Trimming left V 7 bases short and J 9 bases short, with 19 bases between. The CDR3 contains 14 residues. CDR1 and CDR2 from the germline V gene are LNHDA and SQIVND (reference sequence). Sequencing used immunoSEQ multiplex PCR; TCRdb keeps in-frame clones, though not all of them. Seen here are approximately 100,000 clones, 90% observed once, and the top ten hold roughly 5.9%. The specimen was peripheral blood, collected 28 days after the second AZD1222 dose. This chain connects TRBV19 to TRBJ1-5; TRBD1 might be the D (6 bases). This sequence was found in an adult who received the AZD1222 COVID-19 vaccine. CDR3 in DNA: TGTGCCAGTACAACCGGACAGCTGGGGGGGCCCCAGCATTTT. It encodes CASTTGQLGGPQHF.